The clone carrying this T cell receptor beta chain was seen ten or more times. The data were taken from a study of regulatory T cells in long-lasting Graves disease. The authors built TCR beta libraries using iRepertoire HTBI primers and Arm-PCR of CDR3 regions. MiXCR, run by TCRdb on the multiplex PCR reads, gives a single entry per CDR3 protein. The sample contains roughly 560,000 distinct CDR3 sequences, around 13% of which appear only once. Time point described: newly diagnosed GD, antithyroid drugs for less than 3 months. RNA extracted from PBMCs served as the sequencing template. The collection involved drawing around 10 milliliters of peripheral blood into EDTA tubes. Looked up from germline, CDR1 is LNHDA and CDR2 is SQIVND (reference sequence). CDR3 length equals 16 residues. Trimming cost V 5 bases and J 0 bases, with 15 bases left between them. The same data also contributed to another study, on T cells in Graves' hyperthyroidism and ophthalmopathy.

V gene TRBV19 combines with J gene TRBJ2-3; D is undetermined. The sequence was obtained from a woman in her 30s with Graves disease. The sample in question was peripheral blood mononuclear cells (PBMCs), obtained at new diagnosis, from a patient treated with antithyroid drugs. The CDR3 nucleotides are TGTGCCAGTAGTCTGGGAAATCCCTCTAGCACAGATACGCAGTATTTT. This codes for CASSLGNPSSTDTQYF.